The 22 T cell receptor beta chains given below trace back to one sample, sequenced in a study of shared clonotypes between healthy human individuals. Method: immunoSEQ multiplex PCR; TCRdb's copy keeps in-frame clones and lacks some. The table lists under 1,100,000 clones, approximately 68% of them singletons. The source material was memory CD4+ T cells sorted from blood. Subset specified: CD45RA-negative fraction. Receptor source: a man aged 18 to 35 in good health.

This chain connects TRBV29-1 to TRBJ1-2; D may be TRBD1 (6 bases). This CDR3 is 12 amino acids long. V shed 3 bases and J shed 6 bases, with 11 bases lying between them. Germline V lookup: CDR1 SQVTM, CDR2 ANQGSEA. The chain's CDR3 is CSVDGTQDGYTF. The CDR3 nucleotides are TGCAGCGTTGACGGGACACAGGATGGCTACACCTTC.

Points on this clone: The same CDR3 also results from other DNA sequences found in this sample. The CDR3 spells CAWSLLAGGREQYF. The CDR3 region has the DNA TGTGCCTGGAGTCTACTAGCGGGAGGGCGCGAGCAGTACTTC. The chain is built from TRBV30 and TRBJ2-7, with 13 bases aligning to TRBD2. CDR1 and CDR2 from the germline V gene are GTSNPN and SVGIG (reference sequence). CDR3 length: 14 amino acids. V lost 2 bases, J lost 6 bases, and 4 bases stayed unmatched.

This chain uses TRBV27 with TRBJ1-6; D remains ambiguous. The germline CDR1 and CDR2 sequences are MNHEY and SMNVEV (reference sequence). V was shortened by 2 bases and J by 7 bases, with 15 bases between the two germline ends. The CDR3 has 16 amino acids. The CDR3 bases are TGTGCCAGCAGTTTACGGTTAGGAGGAGCCAATTCACCCCTCCACTTT. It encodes CASSLRLGGANSPLHF.

This chain's CDR3 is CASRVRETQYF. For the CDR3, the DNA is TGTGCCAGTAGAGTTCGGGAGACCCAGTACTTC. J is TRBJ2-5 and V is TRBV2; D remains ambiguous. V was trimmed by 9 bases and J by 5 bases, leaving 10 bases between them. CDR1 is SNHLY, CDR2 FYNNEI, per germline. This CDR3 is built from 11 residues.

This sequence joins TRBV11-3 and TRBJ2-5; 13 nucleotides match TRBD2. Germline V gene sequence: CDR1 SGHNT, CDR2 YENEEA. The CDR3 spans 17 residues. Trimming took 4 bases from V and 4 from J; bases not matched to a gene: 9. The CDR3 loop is CASSSRGLAGPRETQYF. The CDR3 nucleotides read TGTGCCAGCAGCTCGAGGGGACTAGCGGGGCCTCGAGAGACCCAGTACTTC.

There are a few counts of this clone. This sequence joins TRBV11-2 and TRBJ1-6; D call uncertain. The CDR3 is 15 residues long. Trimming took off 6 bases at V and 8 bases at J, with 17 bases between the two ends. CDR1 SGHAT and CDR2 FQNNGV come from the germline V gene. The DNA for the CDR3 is TGTGCCAGCAGGTCCGGGTCCGCCCAACATTCACCCCTCCACTTT. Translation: CASRSGSAQHSPLHF.

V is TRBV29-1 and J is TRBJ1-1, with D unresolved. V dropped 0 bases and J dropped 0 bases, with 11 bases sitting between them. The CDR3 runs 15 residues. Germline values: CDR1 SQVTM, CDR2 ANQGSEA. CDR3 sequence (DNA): TGCAGCGTTGAAGATCGTGGCGGTGTGAACACTGAAGCTTTCTTT. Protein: CSVEDRGGVNTEAFF.

The chain's CDR3 is CASSEGAGGYFNEQFF. The CDR3 nucleotides read TGTGCCAGCAGTGAAGGAGCGGGGGGGTACTTCAATGAGCAGTTCTTC. This chain joins TRBV6-1 and TRBJ2-1; 10 positions agree with TRBD2. V shed 1 base, J shed 6 bases, and the junction held 6 bases outside the gene matches. Germline lookup yields CDR1 MNHNS and CDR2 SASEGT. This CDR3 contains 16 residues.

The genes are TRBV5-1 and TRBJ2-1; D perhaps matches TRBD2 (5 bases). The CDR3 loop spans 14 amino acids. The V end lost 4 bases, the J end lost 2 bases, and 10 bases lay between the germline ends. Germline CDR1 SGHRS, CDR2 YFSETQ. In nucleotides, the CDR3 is TGCGCCAGCAGCCTCGACTATGCCTACAATGAGCAGTTCTTC. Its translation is CASSLDYAYNEQFF.

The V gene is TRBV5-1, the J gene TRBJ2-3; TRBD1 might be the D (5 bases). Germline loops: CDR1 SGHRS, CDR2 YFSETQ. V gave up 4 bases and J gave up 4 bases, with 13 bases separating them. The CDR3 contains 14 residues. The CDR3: CASSRRDQADTQYF. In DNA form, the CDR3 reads TGCGCCAGCAGCCGCAGGGATCAGGCAGATACGCAGTATTTT.

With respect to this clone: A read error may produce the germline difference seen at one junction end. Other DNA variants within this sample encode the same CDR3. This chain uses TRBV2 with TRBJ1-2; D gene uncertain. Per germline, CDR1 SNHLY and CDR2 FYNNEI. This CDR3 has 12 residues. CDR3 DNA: TGTGCCAGCAGGAGAGTTAACTACGGCTACACCTTC. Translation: CASRRVNYGYTF.

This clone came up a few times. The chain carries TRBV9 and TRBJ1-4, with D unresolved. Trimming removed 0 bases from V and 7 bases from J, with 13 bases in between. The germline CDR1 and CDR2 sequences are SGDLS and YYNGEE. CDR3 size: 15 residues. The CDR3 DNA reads TGTGCCAGCAGCGTAGAGACCACACGGGGTGAAAAACTGTTTTTT. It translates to CASSVETTRGEKLFF.

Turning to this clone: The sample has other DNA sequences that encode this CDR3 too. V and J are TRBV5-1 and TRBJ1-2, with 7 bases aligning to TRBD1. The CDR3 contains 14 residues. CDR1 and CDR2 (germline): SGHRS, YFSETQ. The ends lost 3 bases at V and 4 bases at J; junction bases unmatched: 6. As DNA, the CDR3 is TGCGCCAGCAGCTCGGGACAGTTCCTCTATGGCTACACCTTC. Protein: CASSSGQFLYGYTF.

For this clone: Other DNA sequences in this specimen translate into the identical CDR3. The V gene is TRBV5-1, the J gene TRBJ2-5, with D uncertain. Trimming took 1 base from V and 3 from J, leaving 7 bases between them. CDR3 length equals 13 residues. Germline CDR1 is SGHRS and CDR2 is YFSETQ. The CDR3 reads CASSLRQEETQYF. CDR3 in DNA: TGCGCCAGCAGCTTGCGGCAGGAAGAGACCCAGTACTTC.

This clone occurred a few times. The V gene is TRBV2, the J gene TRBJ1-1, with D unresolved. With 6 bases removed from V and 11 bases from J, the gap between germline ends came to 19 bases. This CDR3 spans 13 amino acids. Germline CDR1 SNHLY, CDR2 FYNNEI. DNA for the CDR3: TGTGCCAGCAGGGGAGAGGAGGGAGGCGGGGCTTTCTTT. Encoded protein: CASRGEEGGGAFF. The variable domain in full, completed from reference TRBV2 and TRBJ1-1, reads EPEVTQTPSHQVTQMGQEVILRCVPISNHLYFYWYRQILGQKVEFLVSFYNNEISEKSEIFDDQFSVERPDGSNFTLKIRSTKLEDSAMYFCASRGEEGGGAFFGQGTRLTVV.

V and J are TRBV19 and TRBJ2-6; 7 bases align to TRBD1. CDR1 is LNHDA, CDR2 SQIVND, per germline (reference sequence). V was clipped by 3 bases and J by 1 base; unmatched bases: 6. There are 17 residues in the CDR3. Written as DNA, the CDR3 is TGTGCCAGTAGTATCGGCAGGGGGTTATCTGGGGCCAACGTCCTGACTTTC. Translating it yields CASSIGRGLSGANVLTF.

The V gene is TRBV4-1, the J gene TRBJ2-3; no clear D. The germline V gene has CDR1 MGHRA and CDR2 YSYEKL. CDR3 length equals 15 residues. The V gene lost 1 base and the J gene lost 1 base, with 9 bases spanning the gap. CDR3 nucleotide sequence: TGCGCCAGCAGCCAAGTAAAGGAACGCACAGATACGCAGTATTTT. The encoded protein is CASSQVKERTDTQYF.

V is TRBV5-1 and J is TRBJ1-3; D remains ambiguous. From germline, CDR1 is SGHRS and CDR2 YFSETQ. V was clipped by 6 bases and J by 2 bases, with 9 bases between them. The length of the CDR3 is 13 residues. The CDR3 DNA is TGCGCCAGCACGGACGTTACTGGAAACACCATATATTTT. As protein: CASTDVTGNTIYF.

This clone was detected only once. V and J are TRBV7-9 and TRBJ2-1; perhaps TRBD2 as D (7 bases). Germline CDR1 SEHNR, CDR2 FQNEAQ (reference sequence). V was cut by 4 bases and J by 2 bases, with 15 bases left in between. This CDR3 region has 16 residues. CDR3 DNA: TGTGCCAGCAGCTCCCTAGGGGGGGGCGCCTACAATGAGCAGTTCTTC. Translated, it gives CASSSLGGGAYNEQFF.

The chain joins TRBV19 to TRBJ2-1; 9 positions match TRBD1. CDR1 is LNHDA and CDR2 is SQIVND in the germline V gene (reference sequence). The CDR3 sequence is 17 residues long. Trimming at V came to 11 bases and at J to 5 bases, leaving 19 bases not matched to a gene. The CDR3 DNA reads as TGTGCCCTCAGGAGGGGCCCGCACAGGGGGCATCACAATGAGCAGTTCTTC. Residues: CALRRGPHRGHHNEQFF.

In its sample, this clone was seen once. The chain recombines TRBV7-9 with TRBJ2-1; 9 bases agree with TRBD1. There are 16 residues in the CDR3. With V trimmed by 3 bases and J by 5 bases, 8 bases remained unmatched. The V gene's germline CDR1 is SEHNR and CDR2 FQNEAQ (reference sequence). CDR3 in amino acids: CASSFITGGVDNEQFF. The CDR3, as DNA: TGTGCCAGCAGCTTTATAACAGGGGGCGTAGACAATGAGCAGTTCTTC.

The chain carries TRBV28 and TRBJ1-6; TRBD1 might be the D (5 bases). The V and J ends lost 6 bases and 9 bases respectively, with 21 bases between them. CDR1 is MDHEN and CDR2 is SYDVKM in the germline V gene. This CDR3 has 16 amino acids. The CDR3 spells CASSPRGRLRGSPLHF. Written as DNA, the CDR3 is TGTGCCAGCAGCCCCCGAGGACGCCTGAGGGGTTCACCCCTCCACTTT. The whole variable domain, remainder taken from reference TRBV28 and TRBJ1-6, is DVKVTQSSRYLVKRTGEKVFLECVQDMDHENMFWYRQDPGLGLRLIYFSYDVKMKEKGDIPEGYSVSREKKERFSLILESASTNQTSMYLCASSPRGRLRGSPLHFGNGTRLTVT.